Sequencing of this TCR beta chain was carried out in a study of post-analysis software for immune sequencing data. Background on the study: The disease courses spanned relapsing-remitting, secondary progressive and progressive-relapsing forms of multiple sclerosis.

Tagging with unique molecular identifiers was a feature of the TCR beta cDNA libraries. It was from roughly 1.1 to 9.2 million T cells that approximately 500,000 cDNA molecules came. One entry per CDR3 protein, called by TCRdb with MiXCR from the PCR reads. Found here are approximately 260,000 distinct CDR3 sequences, about 40% of them singletons; the top ten hold around 4.7%. Study findings and constraints: Samples made in the same batch grouped tightly together by F measure. The study found significantly lower normalized Chao1 diversity in multiple sclerosis patients than in controls. Patients carried 5 or 6 TRBV segments more frequently than controls did, and TRBV5-6, TRBV5-1 and TRBV20-1 were among them.

In this sample, this clonotype turned up many times. What it binds is not known. Trimming cost V 5 bases and J 0 bases; bases outside gene matches: 11. Looked up from germline, CDR1 is SEHNR and CDR2 is FQNEAQ (reference sequence). The CDR3 contains 19 residues. The source of this sequence is a girl aged 5-17 years with multiple sclerosis. Sample: blood. This chain joins TRBV7-9 and TRBJ2-6; 9 positions match TRBD1. Here the CDR3 DNA reads TGTGCCAGCAGCCAAAGACCGGACAGGGGCCTCTCTGGGGCCAACGTCCTGACTTTC. Translated: CASSQRPDRGLSGANVLTF.